This T cell receptor (beta chain) is drawn from a study of cytomegalovirus exposure and HLA in healthy donors. The wider study: The 120 validation repertoires used the same platform as the approximately 700 first-cohort repertoires (as reported by a later analysis). Study-level findings and limits: As was reported, the classifier diagnosed cytomegalovirus status with high specificity and sensitivity. According to the study, 160 or so TCR beta chains were cytomegalovirus-associated.

Libraries were prepared by immunoSEQ multiplex PCR; TCRdb keeps only in-frame clonotypes and omits some of them. The sample holds under 150,000 clones, roughly 86% seen once. It was the roughly 110-subject validation cohort, separate from the approximately 620-subject first cohort, to which the donors belonged. The CDR3 covers 13 residues. Trimming left V 0 bases short and J 7 bases short, with 10 bases between. Germline V lookup: CDR1 SGHNT, CDR2 YENEEA. This clone has just a few counts. Its antigen is not known. This chain connects TRBV11-3 to TRBJ2-7; D is ambiguous. The TCR was taken from a man aged 18 to 29 in good health and CMV-seropositive. The sample taken for sequencing was PBMCs. The CDR3 loop is CASSLDPTTEQYF. CDR3 nucleotide sequence: TGTGCCAGCAGCTTAGATCCAACAACGGAGCAGTACTTC.